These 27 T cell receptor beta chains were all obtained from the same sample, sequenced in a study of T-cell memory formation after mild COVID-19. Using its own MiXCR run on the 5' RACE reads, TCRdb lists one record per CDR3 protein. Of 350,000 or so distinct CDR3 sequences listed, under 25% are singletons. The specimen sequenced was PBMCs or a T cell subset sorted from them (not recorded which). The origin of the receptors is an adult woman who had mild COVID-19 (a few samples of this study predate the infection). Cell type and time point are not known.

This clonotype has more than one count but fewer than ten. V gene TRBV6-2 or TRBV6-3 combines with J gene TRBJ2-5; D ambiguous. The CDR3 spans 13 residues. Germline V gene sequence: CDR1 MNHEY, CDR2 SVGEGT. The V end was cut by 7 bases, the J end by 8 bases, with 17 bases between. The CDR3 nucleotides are TGTGCCAGCATAGAGACGGAATTGGGAACCCAGTACTTC. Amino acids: CASIETELGTQYF.

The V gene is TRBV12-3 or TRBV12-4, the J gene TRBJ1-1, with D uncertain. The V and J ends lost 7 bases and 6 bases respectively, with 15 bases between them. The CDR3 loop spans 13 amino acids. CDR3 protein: CASKDMPSPEAFF. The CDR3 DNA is TGTGCCAGCAAAGACATGCCATCCCCTGAAGCTTTCTTT.

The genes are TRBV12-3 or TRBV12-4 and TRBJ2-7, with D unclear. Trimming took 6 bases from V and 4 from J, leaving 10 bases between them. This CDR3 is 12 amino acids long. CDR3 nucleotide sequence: TGTGCCAGCAGCGCCGTCCAGTACGAGCAGTACTTC. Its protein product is CASSAVQYEQYF.

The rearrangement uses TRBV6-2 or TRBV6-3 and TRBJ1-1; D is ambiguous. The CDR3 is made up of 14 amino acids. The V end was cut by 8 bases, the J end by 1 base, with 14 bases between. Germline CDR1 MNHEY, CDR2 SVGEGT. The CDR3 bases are TGTGCCAGCTTGAGTTTGGCAGGGAACACTGAAGCTTTCTTT. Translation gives CASLSLAGNTEAFF.

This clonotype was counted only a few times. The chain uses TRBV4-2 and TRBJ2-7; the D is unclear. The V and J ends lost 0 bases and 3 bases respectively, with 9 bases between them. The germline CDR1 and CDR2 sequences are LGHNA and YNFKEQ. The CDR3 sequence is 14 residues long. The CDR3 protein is CASSQERWDYEQYF. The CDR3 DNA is TGTGCCAGCAGCCAAGAACGGTGGGACTACGAGCAGTACTTC.

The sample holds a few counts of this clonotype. As DNA, the CDR3 is TGTGCCAGCAGCCAAGCGCTCCTAGCGGCATACGAGCAGTACTTC. It is translated as CASSQALLAAYEQYF. The chain recombines TRBV3-1 with TRBJ2-7, with 7 positions matching TRBD2. From germline, CDR1 is LGHDT and CDR2 YNNKEL (reference sequence). The CDR3 consists of 15 residues. The J segment lost 4 bases and the V segment lost 1 base, leaving 7 bases of the junction unmatched.

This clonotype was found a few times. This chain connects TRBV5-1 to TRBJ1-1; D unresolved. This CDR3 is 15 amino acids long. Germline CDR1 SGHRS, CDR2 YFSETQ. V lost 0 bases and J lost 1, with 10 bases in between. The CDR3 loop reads CASSLVGLRNTEAFF. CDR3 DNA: TGCGCCAGCAGCTTGGTGGGCCTTCGGAACACTGAAGCTTTCTTT.

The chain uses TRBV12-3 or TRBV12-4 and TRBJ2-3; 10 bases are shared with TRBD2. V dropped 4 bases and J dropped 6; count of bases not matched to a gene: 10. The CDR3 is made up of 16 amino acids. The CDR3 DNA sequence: TGTGCCAGCAGTTCGGGGGGGGGGACTAGCGCGGATACGCAGTATTTT. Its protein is CASSSGGGTSADTQYF.

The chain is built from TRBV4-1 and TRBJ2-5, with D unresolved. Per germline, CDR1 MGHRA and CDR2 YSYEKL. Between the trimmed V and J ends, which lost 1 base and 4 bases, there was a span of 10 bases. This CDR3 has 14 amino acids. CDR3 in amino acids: CASSQVGARETQYF. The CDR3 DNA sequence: TGCGCCAGCAGCCAAGTCGGAGCTAGAGAGACCCAGTACTTC.

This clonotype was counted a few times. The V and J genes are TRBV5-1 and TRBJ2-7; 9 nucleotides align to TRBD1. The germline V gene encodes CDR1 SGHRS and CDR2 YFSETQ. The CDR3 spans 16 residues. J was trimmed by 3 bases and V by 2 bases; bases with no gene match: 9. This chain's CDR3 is CASSFGWGQGGYEQYF. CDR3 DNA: TGCGCCAGCAGCTTTGGCTGGGGACAGGGCGGCTACGAGCAGTACTTC. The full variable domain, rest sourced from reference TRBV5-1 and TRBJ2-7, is KAGVTQTPRYLIKTRGQQVTLSCSPISGHRSVSWYQQTPGQGLQFLFEYFSETQRNKGNFPGRFSGRQFSNSRSEMNVSTLELGDSALYLCASSFGWGQGGYEQYFGPGTRLTVT.

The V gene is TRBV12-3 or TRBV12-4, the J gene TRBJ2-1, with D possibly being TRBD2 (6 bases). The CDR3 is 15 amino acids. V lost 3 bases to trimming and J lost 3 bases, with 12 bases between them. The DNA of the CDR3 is TGTGCCAGCAGTTTCTTTCCGGGGGACTACAATGAGCAGTTCTTC. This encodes CASSFFPGDYNEQFF.

The CDR3 is CASSGNSRSSYEQYF. Here the CDR3 DNA reads TGTGCCAGCAGCGGCAATAGCAGAAGCTCCTACGAGCAGTACTTC. The V gene is TRBV9, the J gene TRBJ2-7; no clear D gene. CDR1 and CDR2 from the germline V gene are SGDLS and YYNGEE. Trimming stripped 3 bases from V and 0 bases from J, with 13 bases between. The length of the CDR3 is 15 residues. The whole variable domain, remainder taken from reference TRBV9 and TRBJ2-7, is DSGVTQTPKHLITATGQRVTLRCSPRSGDLSVYWYQQSLDQGLQFLIQYYNGEERAKGNILERFSAQQFPDLHSELNLSSLELGDSALYFCASSGNSRSSYEQYFGPGTRLTVT.

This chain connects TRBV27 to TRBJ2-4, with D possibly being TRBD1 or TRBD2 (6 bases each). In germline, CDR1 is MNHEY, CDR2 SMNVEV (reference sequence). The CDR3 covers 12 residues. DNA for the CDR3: TGTGTACCTGGGGGGCGGGGAAACATTCAGTACTTC. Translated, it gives CVPGGRGNIQYF.

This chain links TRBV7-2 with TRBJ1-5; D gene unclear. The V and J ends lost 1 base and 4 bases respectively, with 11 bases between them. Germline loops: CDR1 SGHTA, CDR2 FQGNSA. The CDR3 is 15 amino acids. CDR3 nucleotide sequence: TGTGCCAGCAGCTTAGATGGGTATGGGAATCAGCCCCAGCATTTT. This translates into CASSLDGYGNQPQHF.

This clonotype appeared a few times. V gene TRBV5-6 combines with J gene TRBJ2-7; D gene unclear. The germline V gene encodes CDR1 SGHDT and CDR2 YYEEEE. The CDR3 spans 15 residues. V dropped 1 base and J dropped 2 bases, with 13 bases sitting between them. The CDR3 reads CASSLRLQTTYEQYF. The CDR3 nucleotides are TGTGCCAGCAGCTTGCGACTCCAAACAACCTACGAGCAGTACTTC.

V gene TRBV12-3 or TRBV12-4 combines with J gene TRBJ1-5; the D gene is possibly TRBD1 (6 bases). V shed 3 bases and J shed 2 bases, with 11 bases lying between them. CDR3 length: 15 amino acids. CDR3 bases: TGTGCCAGCAGTTTTCGGGGGCCCGGCAATCAGCCCCAGCATTTT. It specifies CASSFRGPGNQPQHF.

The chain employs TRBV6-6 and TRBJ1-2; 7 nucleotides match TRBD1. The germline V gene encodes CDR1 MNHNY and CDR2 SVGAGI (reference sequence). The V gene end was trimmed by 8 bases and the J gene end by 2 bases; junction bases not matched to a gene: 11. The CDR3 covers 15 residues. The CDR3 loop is CASRSYRGGNYGYTF. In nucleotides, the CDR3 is TGTGCCAGCCGAAGTTACAGGGGAGGGAACTATGGCTACACCTTC.

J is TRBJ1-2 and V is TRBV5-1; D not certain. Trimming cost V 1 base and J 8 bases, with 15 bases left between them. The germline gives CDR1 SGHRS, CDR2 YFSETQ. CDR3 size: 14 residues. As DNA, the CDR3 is TGCGCCAGCAGCTTGACACCAAACGAAGGGGGCTACACCTTC. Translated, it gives CASSLTPNEGGYTF.

The CDR3 DNA follows: TGTGCCAGCAGCTTACCCGGGACTAGCGGGTTCAGAAGGACCCAGTACTTC. Amino acid sequence: CASSLPGTSGFRRTQYF. The chain joins TRBV7-6 to TRBJ2-5, with 12 bases identical to TRBD2. The V segment lost 2 bases and the J segment 7 bases; nucleotides outside the gene matches: 11. Germline V gives CDR1 SGHVS, CDR2 FNYEAQ. CDR3 length: 17 residues.

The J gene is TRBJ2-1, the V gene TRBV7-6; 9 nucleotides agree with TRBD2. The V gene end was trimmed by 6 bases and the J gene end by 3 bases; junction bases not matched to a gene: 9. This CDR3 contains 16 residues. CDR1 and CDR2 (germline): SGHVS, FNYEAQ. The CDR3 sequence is CASSSSGNNLYNEQFF. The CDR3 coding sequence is TGTGCCAGCAGTTCTAGCGGGAATAACCTCTACAATGAGCAGTTCTTC.

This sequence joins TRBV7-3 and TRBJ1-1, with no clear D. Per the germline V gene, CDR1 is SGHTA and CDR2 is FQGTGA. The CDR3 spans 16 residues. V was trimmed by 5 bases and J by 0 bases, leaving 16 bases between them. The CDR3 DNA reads TGTGCCAGCAGCCCACAAGGGCGCGGGATGAACACTGAAGCTTTCTTT. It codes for CASSPQGRGMNTEAFF.

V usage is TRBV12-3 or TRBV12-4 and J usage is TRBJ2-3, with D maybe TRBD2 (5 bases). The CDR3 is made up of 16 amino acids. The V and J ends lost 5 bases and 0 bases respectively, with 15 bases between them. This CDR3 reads CASSLRLLSSTDTQYF. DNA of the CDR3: TGTGCCAGCAGTCTTAGACTACTTTCGAGCACAGATACGCAGTATTTT.

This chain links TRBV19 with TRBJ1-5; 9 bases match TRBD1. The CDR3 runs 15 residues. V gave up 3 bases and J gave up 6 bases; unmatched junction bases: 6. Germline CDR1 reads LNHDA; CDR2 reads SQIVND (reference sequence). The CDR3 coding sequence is TGTGCCAGTAGTATCCTGGACAGGGGAAGTCAGCCCCAGCATTTT. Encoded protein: CASSILDRGSQPQHF.

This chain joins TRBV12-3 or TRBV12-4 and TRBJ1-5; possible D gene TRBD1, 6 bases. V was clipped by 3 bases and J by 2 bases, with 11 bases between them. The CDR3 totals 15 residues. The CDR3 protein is CASSLTGAGNQPQHF. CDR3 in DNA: TGTGCCAGCAGTTTGACAGGCGCTGGCAATCAGCCCCAGCATTTT.

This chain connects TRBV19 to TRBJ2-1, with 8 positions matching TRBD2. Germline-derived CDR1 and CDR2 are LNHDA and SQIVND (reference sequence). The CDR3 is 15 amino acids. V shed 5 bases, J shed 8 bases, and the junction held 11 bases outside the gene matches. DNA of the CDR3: TGTGCCAGTAGTGCCGGGAGCGGGAGTAGCGATGAGCAGTTCTTC. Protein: CASSAGSGSSDEQFF.

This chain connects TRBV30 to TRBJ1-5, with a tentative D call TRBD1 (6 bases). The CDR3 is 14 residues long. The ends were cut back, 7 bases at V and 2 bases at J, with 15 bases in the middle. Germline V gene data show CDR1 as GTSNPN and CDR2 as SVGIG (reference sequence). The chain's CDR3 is CASGRGAGNQPQHF. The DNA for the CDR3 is TGTGCCTCGGGCCGGGGGGCAGGCAATCAGCCCCAGCATTTT.

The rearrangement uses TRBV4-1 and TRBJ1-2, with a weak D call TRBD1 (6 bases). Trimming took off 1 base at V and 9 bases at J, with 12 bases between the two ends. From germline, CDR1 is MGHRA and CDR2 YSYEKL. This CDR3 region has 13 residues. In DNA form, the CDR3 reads TGCGCCAGCAGCCAAGTCGCACAGGGAAGCTACACCTTC. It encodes CASSQVAQGSYTF.